There are a few counts of the clone carrying this T cell receptor beta chain. This CDR3 region has 14 residues. The V gene's germline CDR1 is SEHNR and CDR2 FQNEAQ (reference sequence). V lost 5 bases and J 8 bases, leaving 16 bases between the germline ends. MiXCR, run by TCRdb on the RT-PCR reads, gives a single entry per CDR3 protein. Found here are about 680,000 distinct CDR3 sequences, 14% of them singletons; the top ten hold 3.6%. Input material: memory CD4+ T cells from blood. This TCR was recovered from a female donor in good health, serving as a healthy control. The chain is built from TRBV7-9 and TRBJ2-1; TRBD2 might be the D (5 bases). This CDR3 is CASSQSGPTDEQFF. The CDR3 DNA sequence: TGTGCCAGCAGCCAAAGCGGTCCAACGGATGAGCAGTTCTTC.